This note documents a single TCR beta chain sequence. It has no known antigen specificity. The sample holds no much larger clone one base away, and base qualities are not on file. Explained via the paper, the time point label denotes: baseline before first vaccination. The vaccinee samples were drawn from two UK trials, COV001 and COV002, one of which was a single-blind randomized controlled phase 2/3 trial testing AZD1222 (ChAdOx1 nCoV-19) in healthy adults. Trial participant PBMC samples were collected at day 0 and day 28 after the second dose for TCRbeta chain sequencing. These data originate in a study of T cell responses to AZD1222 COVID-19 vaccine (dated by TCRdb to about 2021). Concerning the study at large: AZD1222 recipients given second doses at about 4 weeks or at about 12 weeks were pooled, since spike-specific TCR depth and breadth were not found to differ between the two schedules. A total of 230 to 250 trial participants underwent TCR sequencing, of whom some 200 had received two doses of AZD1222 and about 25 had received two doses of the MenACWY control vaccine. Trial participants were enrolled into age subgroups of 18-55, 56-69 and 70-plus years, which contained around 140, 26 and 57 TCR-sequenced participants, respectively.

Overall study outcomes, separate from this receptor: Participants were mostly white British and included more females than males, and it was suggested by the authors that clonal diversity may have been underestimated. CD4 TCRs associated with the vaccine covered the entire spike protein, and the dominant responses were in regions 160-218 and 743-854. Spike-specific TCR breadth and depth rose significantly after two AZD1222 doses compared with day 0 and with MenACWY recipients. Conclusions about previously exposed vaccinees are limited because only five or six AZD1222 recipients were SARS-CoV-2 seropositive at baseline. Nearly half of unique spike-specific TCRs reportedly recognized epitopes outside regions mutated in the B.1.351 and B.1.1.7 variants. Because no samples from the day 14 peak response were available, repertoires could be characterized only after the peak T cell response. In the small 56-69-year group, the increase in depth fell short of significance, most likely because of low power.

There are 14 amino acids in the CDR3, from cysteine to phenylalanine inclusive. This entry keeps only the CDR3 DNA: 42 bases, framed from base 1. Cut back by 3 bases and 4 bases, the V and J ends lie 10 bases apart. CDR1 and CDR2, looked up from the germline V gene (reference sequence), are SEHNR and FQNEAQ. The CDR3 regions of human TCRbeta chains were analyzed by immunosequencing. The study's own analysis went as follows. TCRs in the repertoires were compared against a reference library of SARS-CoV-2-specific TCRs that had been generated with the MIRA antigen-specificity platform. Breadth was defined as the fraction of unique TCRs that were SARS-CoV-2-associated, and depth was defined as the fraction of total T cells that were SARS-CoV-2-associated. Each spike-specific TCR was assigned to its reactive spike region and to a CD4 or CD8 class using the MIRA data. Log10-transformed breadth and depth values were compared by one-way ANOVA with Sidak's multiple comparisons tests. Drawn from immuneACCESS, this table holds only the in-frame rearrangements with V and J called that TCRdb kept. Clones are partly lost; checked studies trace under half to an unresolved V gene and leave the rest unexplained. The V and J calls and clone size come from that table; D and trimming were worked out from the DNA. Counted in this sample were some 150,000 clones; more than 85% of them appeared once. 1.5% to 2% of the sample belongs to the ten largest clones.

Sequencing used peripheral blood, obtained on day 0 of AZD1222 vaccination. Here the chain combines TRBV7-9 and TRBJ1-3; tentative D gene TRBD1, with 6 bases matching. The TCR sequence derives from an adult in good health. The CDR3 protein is CASSFKGGGNTIYF. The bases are TGTGCCAGCAGCTTCAAGGGGGGAGGAAACACCATATATTTT.